The clone carrying this T cell receptor (beta chain) has only a few counts. Use of 60 Vbeta and 13 Jbeta primers characterized the PCR. Only in-frame clones appear in the TCRdb table, and some are missing; sequencing was by immunoSEQ multiplex PCR. The data show 90,000 to 140,000 clones, around 84% seen once. These data belong to a study of cytomegalovirus exposure and HLA in healthy donors. Looked up from germline, CDR1 is MNHEY and CDR2 is SVGAGI. Between the trimmed V and J ends, which lost 0 bases and 7 bases, there was a span of 10 bases. The CDR3 runs 13 residues. This receptor was identified in a man aged 30 to 39 in good health and CMV-seronegative. This chain links TRBV6-5 with TRBJ2-7, with D perhaps matching TRBD2 (6 bases). Specimen: PBMCs. CDR3 region: CASSYSAGLEQYF. CDR3 sequence (DNA): TGTGCCAGCAGTTACTCGGCCGGACTAGAGCAGTACTTC.